This TCR beta chain is drawn from a study of T cell responses to AZD1222 COVID-19 vaccine. Note on this clone: The antigen is undetermined.

Repertoires were generated with immunoSEQ multiplex PCR, while TCRdb's copy carries only in-frame clones and drops some. The profile shows roughly 140,000 clones, approximately 89% of them singletons. Study results and limitations: The repertoires were collected only after the peak T cell response. Only a handful of people who got AZD1222 tested seropositive at baseline. The donor cohort was predominantly white British with a female majority, and clonal diversity may have been underestimated. Recipients of two AZD1222 doses showed rising Spike-specific TCR breadth and depth.

The sequencing here drew on peripheral blood, taken on day 0 of MenACWY control vaccination. This TCR came from an adult in good health.

The CDR3 sequence: CASSYGSGTVSYEQYF. The CDR3 region has the DNA TGTGCCAGCAGTTACGGCTCCGGGACAGTCTCCTACGAGCAGTACTTC. The V and J genes are TRBV6-2 or TRBV6-3 and TRBJ2-7, with 7 bases identical to TRBD1. Trimming at V came to 2 bases and at J to 0 bases, leaving 7 bases not matched to a gene. The CDR3 consists of 16 residues. CDR1 and CDR2 from the germline V gene are MNHEY and SVGEGT.